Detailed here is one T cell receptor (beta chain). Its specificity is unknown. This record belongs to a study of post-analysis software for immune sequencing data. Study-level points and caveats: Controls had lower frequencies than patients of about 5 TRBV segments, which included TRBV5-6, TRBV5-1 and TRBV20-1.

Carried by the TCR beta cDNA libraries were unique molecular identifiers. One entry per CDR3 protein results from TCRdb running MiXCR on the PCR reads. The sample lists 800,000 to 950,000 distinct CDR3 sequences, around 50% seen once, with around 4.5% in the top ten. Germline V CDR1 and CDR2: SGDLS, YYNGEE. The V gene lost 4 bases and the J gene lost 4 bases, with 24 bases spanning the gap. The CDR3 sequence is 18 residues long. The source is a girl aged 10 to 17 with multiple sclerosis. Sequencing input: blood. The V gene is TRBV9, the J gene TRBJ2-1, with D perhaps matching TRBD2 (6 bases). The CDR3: CASSPRGIGTPSYNEQFF. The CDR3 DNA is TGTGCCAGCAGCCCTCGAGGCATCGGGACTCCATCTTACAATGAGCAGTTCTTC.